Below, 17 T cell receptor beta chains from the same sample are listed, as sequenced in a study of resident and recirculating memory T cells in vitiligo. Measured with immunoSEQ multiplex PCR; TCRdb has only the in-frame clones, and not every one. In the table there are around 76,000 clones, 90% to 95% of which are singletons. Sequenced: blood. Every receptor here comes from a male donor with vitiligo.

The rearrangement links TRBV7-6 to TRBJ2-3; TRBD2 matches at 9 bases. This CDR3 comprises 17 residues. Trimming at V came to 5 bases and at J to 6 bases, leaving 15 bases not matched to a gene. Per germline, CDR1 SGHVS and CDR2 FNYEAQ. CDR3 residues: CASSPSPQRGATDTQYF. In DNA form, the CDR3 reads TGTGCCAGCAGCCCTTCGCCCCAGCGGGGGGCTACGGATACGCAGTATTTT.

This rearrangement joins TRBV20-1 to TRBJ1-1; D not resolved. This CDR3 region has 11 residues. V lost 3 bases and J lost 3, with 5 bases in between. Germline V gene data show CDR1 as DFQATT and CDR2 as SNEGSKA (reference sequence). The CDR3, as DNA: TGCAGTGCTAGTGACTACACTGAAGCTTTCTTT. Translated: CSASDYTEAFF.

The rearrangement links TRBV5-1 to TRBJ1-1, with D unclear. Germline assignment: CDR1 SGHRS and CDR2 YFSETQ. The CDR3 has 13 amino acids. The V gene lost 4 bases and the J gene lost 1 base, with 8 bases spanning the gap. The CDR3 DNA reads as TGCGCCAGCAGCACAGTTGGGAACACTGAAGCTTTCTTT. This codes for CASSTVGNTEAFF.

This rearrangement joins TRBV4-3 to TRBJ1-6; D perhaps matches TRBD1 (6 bases). This CDR3 has 15 amino acids. Germline V lookup: CDR1 LGHNA, CDR2 YSLEER. The V end was cut by 0 bases, the J end by 9 bases, with 12 bases between. The CDR3 sequence: CASSQDGQGISPLHF. Here the CDR3 DNA reads TGCGCCAGCAGCCAAGACGGCCAGGGGATTTCACCCCTCCACTTT.

The chain links TRBV9 to TRBJ1-5; TRBD1 is a possible D gene (6 bases). This CDR3 comprises 14 residues. Germline CDR1 reads SGDLS; CDR2 reads YYNGEE. Trimming took off 2 bases at V and 9 bases at J, with 15 bases between the two ends. In DNA, the CDR3 is TGTGCCAGCAGCGTTCGAGGGGGAGATCGGCCCCAGCATTTT. This gives the protein CASSVRGGDRPQHF. The variable domain in full, with the rest retrieved from reference TRBV9 and TRBJ1-5, is DSGVTQTPKHLITATGQRVTLRCSPRSGDLSVYWYQQSLDQGLQFLIQYYNGEERAKGNILERFSAQQFPDLHSELNLSSLELGDSALYFCASSVRGGDRPQHFGDGTRLSIL.

The J gene is TRBJ2-3, the V gene TRBV7-6; 8 bases match TRBD1. The germline V gene has CDR1 SGHVS and CDR2 FNYEAQ. CDR3 length: 15 amino acids. V was clipped by 5 bases and J by 2 bases; unmatched bases: 6. CDR3 residues: CASSPGGATTDTQYF. CDR3 nucleotide sequence: TGTGCCAGCAGCCCAGGGGGCGCGACCACAGATACGCAGTATTTT.

The V gene is TRBV12-5, the J gene TRBJ1-2; TRBD1 might be the D (6 bases). The CDR3 has 17 residues. Between the trimmed V and J ends, which lost 0 bases and 0 bases, there was a span of 14 bases. Germline values: CDR1 LGHNT, CDR2 FRNRAP. The CDR3 loop reads CASGLVPGHLSNYGYTF. As DNA, the CDR3 is TGTGCTAGTGGTTTGGTTCCGGGACATCTATCTAACTATGGCTACACCTTC.

V and J are TRBV15 and TRBJ2-7; 7 bases line up with TRBD1. V lost 6 bases to trimming and J lost 0 bases; unmatched junction nucleotides: 5. Germline CDR1 and CDR2: LNHNV and YYDKDF (reference sequence). The CDR3 length is 14 residues. The CDR3: CATRPQGSSYEQYF. CDR3 coding DNA: TGTGCCACCAGGCCACAGGGGTCCTCCTACGAGCAGTACTTC.

The chain couples TRBV5-6 to TRBJ2-5, with 13 bases aligning to TRBD2. V lost 4 bases and J lost 2; bases outside the gene matches: 11. Germline assignment: CDR1 SGHDT and CDR2 YYEEEE. This CDR3 has 18 residues. The CDR3 region is CASSPGGTSGVLQETQYF. Here the CDR3 DNA reads TGTGCCAGCAGCCCTGGGGGGACTAGCGGGGTTCTTCAAGAGACCCAGTACTTC.

The chain couples TRBV5-1 to TRBJ1-3, with D possibly matching TRBD1 (6 bases). The CDR3 consists of 14 residues. CDR1 and CDR2 (germline): SGHRS, YFSETQ. V dropped 4 bases and J dropped 3 bases, with 11 bases sitting between them. The CDR3 loop is CASSETGIGNTIYF. The CDR3 DNA is TGCGCCAGCAGCGAAACAGGGATTGGAAACACCATATATTTT.

The chain combines TRBV4-3 with TRBJ1-2; TRBD1 is a possible D gene (5 bases). This CDR3 comprises 18 residues. Germline V gene sequence: CDR1 LGHNA, CDR2 YSLEER. V was cut by 0 bases and J by 7 bases, with 24 bases left in between. The CDR3 nucleotides read TGCGCCAGCAGCCAAGAGTTCGCACAGAACCTCCTCGGGGGTGGCTACACCTTC. Translation: CASSQEFAQNLLGGGYTF.

The gene calls are TRBV6-5 and TRBJ2-2; weak D call: TRBD1 (6 bases). The CDR3 is 13 residues long. Looked up from germline, CDR1 is MNHEY and CDR2 is SVGAGI. The ends were cut back, 6 bases at V and 6 bases at J, with 11 bases in the middle. The CDR3 is CASRPQGSGELFF. CDR3 DNA: TGTGCCAGCAGACCACAGGGATCCGGGGAGCTGTTTTTT.

This chain connects TRBV27 to TRBJ1-6; D unclear. The CDR3 runs to 17 residues. Germline CDR1 is MNHEY and CDR2 is SMNVEV (reference sequence). The germline V and J ends were trimmed by 0 bases and 0 bases, with 9 bases remaining between them. CDR3 region: CASSLSRDSSYNSPLHF. The CDR3 DNA reads as TGTGCCAGCAGTTTATCTCGGGATAGCTCCTATAATTCACCCCTCCACTTT.

The chain employs TRBV6-5 and TRBJ2-7, with TRBD2 as a possible D gene (6 bases). CDR3 size: 13 residues. Looked up from germline, CDR1 is MNHEY and CDR2 is SVGAGI. V lost 10 bases and J lost 4, with 17 bases in between. In nucleotides, the CDR3 is TGTGCCATCCCTTTAGCGGAGAAGTACGAGCAGTACTTC. This encodes CAIPLAEKYEQYF.

The rearrangement uses TRBV5-1 and TRBJ2-6, with 7 bases aligning to TRBD1. Trimming took 3 bases from V and 2 from J; bases not matched to a gene: 17. This CDR3 comprises 20 residues. Germline V gene sequence: CDR1 SGHRS, CDR2 YFSETQ. The CDR3 nucleotides are TGCGCCAGCAGCTCAGTTCCGGGACAGAGTGGGGAGACTGGGGCCAACGTCCTGACTTTC. Translated, it gives CASSSVPGQSGETGANVLTF. Variable domain in full (rest from reference TRBV5-1 and TRBJ2-6): KAGVTQTPRYLIKTRGQQVTLSCSPISGHRSVSWYQQTPGQGLQFLFEYFSETQRNKGNFPGRFSGRQFSNSRSEMNVSTLELGDSALYLCASSSVPGQSGETGANVLTFGAGSRLTVL.

The chain carries TRBV5-1 and TRBJ2-5; TRBD1 matches 7 bases. The CDR3 runs 14 residues. Germline values: CDR1 SGHRS, CDR2 YFSETQ. The V gene end was trimmed by 0 bases and the J gene end by 2 bases; junction bases not matched to a gene: 1. CDR3: CASSLGTGQETQYF. DNA of the CDR3: TGCGCCAGCAGCTTGGGGACAGGACAAGAGACCCAGTACTTC.

This sequence joins TRBV28 and TRBJ1-4, with TRBD1 identical over 10 bases. In germline, CDR1 is MDHEN, CDR2 SYDVKM. The trim removed 6 bases at V and 7 bases at J, leaving 5 bases unmatched. The CDR3 runs to 14 residues. CDR3 sequence: CASRTGTGVEKLFF. The CDR3 DNA reads as TGTGCCAGCAGGACCGGGACAGGGGTTGAAAAACTGTTTTTT.